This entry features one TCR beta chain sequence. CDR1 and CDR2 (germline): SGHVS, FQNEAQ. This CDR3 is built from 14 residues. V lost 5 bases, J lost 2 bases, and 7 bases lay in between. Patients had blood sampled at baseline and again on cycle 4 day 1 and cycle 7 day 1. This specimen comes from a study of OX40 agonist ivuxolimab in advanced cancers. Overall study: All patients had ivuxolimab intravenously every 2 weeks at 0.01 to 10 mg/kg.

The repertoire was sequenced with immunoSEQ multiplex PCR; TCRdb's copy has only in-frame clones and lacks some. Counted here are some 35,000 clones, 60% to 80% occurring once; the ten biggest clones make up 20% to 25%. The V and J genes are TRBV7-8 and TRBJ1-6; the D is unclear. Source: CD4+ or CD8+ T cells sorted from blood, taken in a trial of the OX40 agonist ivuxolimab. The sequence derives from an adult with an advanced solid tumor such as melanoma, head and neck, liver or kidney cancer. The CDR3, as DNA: TGTGCCAGCAGCCTCGGGCCCTATAATTCACCCCTCCACTTT. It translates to CASSLGPYNSPLHF.